The clone carrying this TCR beta chain was seen repeatedly, ten times or more. Construction of the TCRbeta library involved unique molecular identifiers. TCRdb reprocessed the PCR reads with MiXCR, giving one entry per CDR3 protein. This sample carries 150,000 to 250,000 distinct CDR3 sequences, about 14% of them seen once, and the ten largest clones take about 12%. This sample was included in a study of T-cell reconstitution after alpha-beta-depleted transplantation in children. The CDR3 has 18 residues. CDR1 and CDR2 from the germline V gene are SGHAT and FQDESV (reference sequence). After removal of 5 bases from V and 3 bases from J, the junction contained 16 bases not matched to a gene.

Sequencing used PBMCs from the stem cell graft donor, obtained from the stem cell graft. V usage is TRBV11-1 and J usage is TRBJ1-1, with 9 bases matching TRBD1. The clonotype comes from a human donor who donated a stem cell graft to a child with acute lymphoblastic leukemia. The CDR3 is CASSPRPGQGKSYTEAFF. The DNA for the CDR3 is TGTGCCAGCAGCCCACGGCCGGGACAGGGAAAATCGTACACTGAAGCTTTCTTT.